The clone carrying this TCR beta chain has only one observation. Measured with immunoSEQ multiplex PCR; TCRdb has only the in-frame clones, and not every one. The profile shows about 56,000 clones, 75% to 95% of them singletons. This sample is drawn from a study of T cell changes during pregnancy in multiple sclerosis. The input for sequencing was peripheral blood, taken in the first trimester of pregnancy. The TCR was taken from a female donor in good health, enrolled as a control in a pregnancy study.

The CDR3 reads CASSPRTGTGTSASYEQYF. The CDR3 bases are TGTGCCAGCAGTCCTAGGACAGGAACCGGGACTAGCGCCTCCTACGAGCAGTACTTC. This chain uses TRBV7-6 with TRBJ2-7; TRBD2 agrees at 10 bases. CDR3 length: 19 residues. The germline V gene encodes CDR1 SGHVS and CDR2 FNYEAQ. Trimming cost V 6 bases and J 0 bases; bases outside gene matches: 17.